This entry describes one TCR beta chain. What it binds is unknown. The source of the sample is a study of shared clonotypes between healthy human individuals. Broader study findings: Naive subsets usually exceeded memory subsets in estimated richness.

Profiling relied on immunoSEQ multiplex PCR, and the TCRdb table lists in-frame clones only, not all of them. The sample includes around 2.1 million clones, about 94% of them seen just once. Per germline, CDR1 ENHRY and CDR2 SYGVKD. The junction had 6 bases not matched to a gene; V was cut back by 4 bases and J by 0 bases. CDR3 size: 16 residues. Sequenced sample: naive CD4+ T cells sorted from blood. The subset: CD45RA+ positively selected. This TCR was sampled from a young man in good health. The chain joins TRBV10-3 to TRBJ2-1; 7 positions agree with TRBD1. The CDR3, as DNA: TGTGCCATCAGTGGGACAGGAAACAGCTCCTACAATGAGCAGTTCTTC. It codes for CAISGTGNSSYNEQFF.